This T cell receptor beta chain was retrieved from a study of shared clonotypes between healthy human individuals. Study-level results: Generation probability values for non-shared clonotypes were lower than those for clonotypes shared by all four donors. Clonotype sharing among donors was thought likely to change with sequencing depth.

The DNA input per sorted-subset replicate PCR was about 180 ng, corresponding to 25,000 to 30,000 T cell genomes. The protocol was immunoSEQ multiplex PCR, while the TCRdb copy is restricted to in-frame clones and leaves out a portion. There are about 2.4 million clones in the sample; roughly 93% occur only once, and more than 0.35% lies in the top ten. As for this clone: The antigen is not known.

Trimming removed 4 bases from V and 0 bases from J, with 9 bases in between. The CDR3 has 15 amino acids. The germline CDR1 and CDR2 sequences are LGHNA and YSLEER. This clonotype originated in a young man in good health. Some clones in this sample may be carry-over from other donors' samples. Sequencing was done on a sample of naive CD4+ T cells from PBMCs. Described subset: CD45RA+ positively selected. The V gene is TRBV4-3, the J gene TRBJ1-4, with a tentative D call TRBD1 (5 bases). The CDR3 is CASSPGTATNEKLFF. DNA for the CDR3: TGCGCCAGCAGCCCGGGGACCGCAACTAATGAAAAACTGTTTTTT.